The rows below give T cell receptor beta chains drawn from one sample of a study of T cell changes during pregnancy in multiple sclerosis. Measured with immunoSEQ multiplex PCR; TCRdb has only the in-frame clones, and not every one. The sample consists of nearly 110,000 clones, about 90% of them appearing once. The input for sequencing was peripheral blood, taken before pregnancy. The receptors were sampled from a female donor with multiple sclerosis, enrolled in a pregnancy study. The CDR3 runs from the conserved cysteine through the conserved F or W. The D gene is left open where the match is weak.

TRBV19 TRBD1 CASSIGRQGITEAFF
TRBV7-9 TRBD1 CASSLSLWGQGNQPQHF
TRBV7-2 . CAIRQSYGYTF
TRBV18 . CASSPPGIAYEQYF
TRBV19 . CASSMMGLEEIF
TRBV7-2 . CASSLFGGNTEAFF
TRBV5-6 . CASSLPTGRNNSPLHF
TRBV10-2 . CASRSGVGYGYTF
TRBV5-1 TRBD1 CASSLGQGFTEAFF
TRBV5-8 . CASSFTGTLYNEQFF
TRBV19 TRBD1 CASSITGTGAHEQYF
TRBV11-3 . CASSSFGWAGGTEAFF
TRBV27 TRBD1 CASSLGGQGPYEQYF
TRBV10-2 . CASSESALLSYEQYF
TRBV7-2 TRBD1 CASSLRTGAHTIITGELFF
TRBV7-6 . CASRTTLGTGELFF
TRBV5-1 . CASRQGRDTQYF
TRBV30 . CAWSWGEETQYF
TRBV7-7 TRBD1 CASSLGQELNNEQFF
TRBV7-3 . CASSSGINSPLHF
TRBV9 . CASSVGTAGKNIQYF
TRBV2 . CASSDHRTTTYEQYF
TRBV13 . CASSLAFKDFTDTQYF
TRBV2 TRBD2 CASSKLAGVPGGNEQFF
TRBV5-6 . CASTDSYRSNQPQHF
TRBV27 TRBD1 CASSPRQGSGYTF
TRBV28 TRBD2 CASSGPSGSFYEQYF
TRBV4-1 . CASSPGAQGVYGYTF
TRBV5-4 TRBD1 CASSSDRGNYGYTF
TRBV7-2 TRBD1 CASSLGTGVGQPQHF
TRBV5-1 TRBD2 CASGTGTGRLAGADTQYF
TRBV11-2 TRBD1 CASSLVDRDGETQYF
TRBV7-8 TRBD2 CASSLDSSGRSSYEQYF
TRBV6-6 . CASTPMGDTIYF
TRBV27 TRBD1 CASSLDWTGQQPQHF
TRBV5-6 . CASSFNSESSYEQYF
TRBV7-9 TRBD2 CASSPGLAGATGELFF
TRBV20-1 . CSAWGLYEQYF
TRBV5-5 . CASSSTGFTEAFF
TRBV19 TRBD1 CASSRDRANQPQHF
TRBV2 . CASRISSYNEQFF
TRBV5-5 . CASSWERRGGYEQYF
TRBV5-6 . CASSQGYEQYF
TRBV4-3 TRBD2 CASSPRVAGGPHNEQFF
TRBV18 TRBD2 CASSPRPASGDFYEQYF
TRBV5-4 . CASSTKDSYGYTF
TRBV2 . CASSRVGDEQFF
TRBV4-1 TRBD2 CASSQGSGGAGGHNEQFF
TRBV30 TRBD1 CAWSRDRRNTEAFF
TRBV13 TRBD2 CASSPPSGNSYEQYF
TRBV9 TRBD1 CASSTGTGGVYGYTF
TRBV18 . CASSSGSSYEQYF
TRBV19 . CASSIEGRSGGQETQYF
TRBV28 . CASSLRGGPQHF
TRBV7-8 . CASSARDEQYF
TRBV7-9 TRBD1 CASSPPKGQGEGETQYF
TRBV6-4 TRBD1 CASSDSTGGADTQYF